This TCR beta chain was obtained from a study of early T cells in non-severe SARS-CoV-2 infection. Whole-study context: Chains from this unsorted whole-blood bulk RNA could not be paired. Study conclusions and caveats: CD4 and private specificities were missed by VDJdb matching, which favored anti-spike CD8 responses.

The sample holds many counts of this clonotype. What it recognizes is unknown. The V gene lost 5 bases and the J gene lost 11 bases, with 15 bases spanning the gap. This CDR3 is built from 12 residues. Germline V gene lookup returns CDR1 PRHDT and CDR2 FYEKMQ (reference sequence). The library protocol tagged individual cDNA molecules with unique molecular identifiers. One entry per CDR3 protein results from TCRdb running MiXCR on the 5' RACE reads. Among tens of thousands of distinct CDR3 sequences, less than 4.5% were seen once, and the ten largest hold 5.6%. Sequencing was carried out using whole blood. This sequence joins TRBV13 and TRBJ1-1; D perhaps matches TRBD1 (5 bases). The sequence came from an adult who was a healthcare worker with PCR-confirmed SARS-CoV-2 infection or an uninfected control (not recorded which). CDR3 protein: CASSPRRAKAFF. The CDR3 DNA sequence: TGTGCCAGCAGCCCCCGCAGGGCGAAGGCTTTCTTT.